The present entry profiles one T cell receptor (beta chain) with its context. MiXCR, run by TCRdb on the RT-PCR reads, gives a single entry per CDR3 protein. Of about 680,000 distinct CDR3 sequences in the sample, approximately 15% are singletons; the top ten hold about 3.6%. V lost 5 bases and J lost 0; bases outside the gene matches: 0. Germline-derived CDR1 and CDR2 are GTSNPN and SVGIG (reference sequence). The CDR3 sequence is 12 residues long. The receptor's source is a female donor in good health, serving as a healthy control. Input material: memory CD4+ T cells from blood. This rearrangement joins TRBV30 to TRBJ1-2; TRBD1 matches 7 bases. CDR3 DNA: TGTGCCTGGGGGACAGCTAACTATGGCTACACCTTC. Translated, it gives CAWGTANYGYTF.